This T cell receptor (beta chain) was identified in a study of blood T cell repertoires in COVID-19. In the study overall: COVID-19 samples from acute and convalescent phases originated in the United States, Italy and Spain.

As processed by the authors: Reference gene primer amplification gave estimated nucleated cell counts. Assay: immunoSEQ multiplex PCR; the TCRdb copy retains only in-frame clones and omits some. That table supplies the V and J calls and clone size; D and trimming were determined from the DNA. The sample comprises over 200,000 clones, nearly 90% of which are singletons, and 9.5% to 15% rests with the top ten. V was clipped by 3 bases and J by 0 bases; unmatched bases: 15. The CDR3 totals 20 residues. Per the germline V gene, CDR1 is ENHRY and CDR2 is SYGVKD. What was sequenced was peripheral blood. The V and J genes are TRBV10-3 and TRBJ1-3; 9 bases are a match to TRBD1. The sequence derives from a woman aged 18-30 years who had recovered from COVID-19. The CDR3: CAISDGGRGTGTYSGNTIYF. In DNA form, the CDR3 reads TGTGCCATCAGTGACGGGGGCAGGGGGACAGGGACCTACTCTGGAAACACCATATATTTT.